This T cell receptor beta chain was documented in a study of early T cells in non-severe SARS-CoV-2 infection. Study context: Chains from this unsorted whole-blood bulk RNA could not be paired.

With 6 bases removed from V and 11 bases from J, the gap between germline ends came to 17 bases. CDR3 length: 13 residues. Researchers tagged individual cDNA molecules with unique molecular identifiers. TCRdb redid the calling of the 5' RACE reads with MiXCR, one entry per CDR3 protein. The table records over 75,000 distinct CDR3 sequences, about 12% of them present only once. This clonotype was seen a handful of times. The antigen is unknown. Overall study findings and caveats: The matching step, a VDJdb search, favored anti-spike CD8 responses and missed private and CD4 specificities.

This TCR was recovered from an adult who was a healthcare worker with PCR-confirmed SARS-CoV-2 infection or an uninfected control (not recorded which). The sample comprised whole blood. The chain combines TRBV12-3 or TRBV12-4 with TRBJ2-1; weak D call: TRBD1 (5 bases). The CDR3 sequence is CASRDTLGAKQFF. CDR3 in DNA: TGTGCCAGCAGGGATACCCTAGGGGCTAAGCAGTTCTTC.